Below, 23 T cell receptor beta chains from the same sample are listed, as sequenced in a study of T cells after yellow fever vaccination. Using its own MiXCR run on the 5' RACE reads, TCRdb lists one record per CDR3 protein. The sample holds some 160,000 distinct CDR3 sequences, approximately 9.7% seen once. This specimen consisted of CD8+ T cells sorted from PBMCs, obtained 45 days after the yellow fever booster vaccination. Receptor source: a man aged 18-30 years who received the YFV17D yellow fever vaccine.

This clonotype was counted only a few times. This chain uses TRBV4-1 with TRBJ1-4; D gene ambiguous. The CDR3 extends over 15 amino acids. In germline, CDR1 is MGHRA, CDR2 YSYEKL. V lost 3 bases to trimming and J lost 0 bases, with 8 bases between them. The CDR3, as DNA: TGCGCCAGCAGCCAGGATCAATCAACTAATGAAAAACTGTTTTTT. Translating gives CASSQDQSTNEKLFF.

The chain links TRBV27 to TRBJ2-3, with 7 bases fitting TRBD2. Germline CDR1 MNHEY, CDR2 SMNVEV (reference sequence). The CDR3 contains 15 residues. Trimming cost V 7 bases and J 2 bases; bases outside gene matches: 9. The CDR3 nucleotides read TGTGCCAGCATCCCCCTAGCGGCCTACACAGATACGCAGTATTTT. This sequence encodes CASIPLAAYTDTQYF.

The chain couples TRBV6-1 to TRBJ2-4; 9 positions match TRBD2. Germline V gene sequence: CDR1 MNHNS, CDR2 SASEGT. The CDR3 length is 17 residues. V was clipped by 5 bases and J by 1 base; unmatched bases: 9. The CDR3 DNA reads TGTGCCAGCAGTCCCCTGCGGGGGGGGGCGGCCAAAAACATTCAGTACTTC. Amino acids: CASSPLRGGAAKNIQYF.

In this sample, this clonotype turned up a few times. This sequence joins TRBV5-5 and TRBJ2-1, with no clear D. Trimming pared 3 bases from V and 9 bases from J, leaving 13 bases between. Germline V CDR1 and CDR2: SGHKS, YYEKEE (reference sequence). The CDR3 totals 13 residues. CDR3 sequence reads: CASSSPPPREQFF. The CDR3 region has the DNA TGTGCCAGCAGCTCGCCCCCCCCCCGTGAGCAGTTCTTC.

In this sample, this clonotype turned up a few times. The rearrangement uses TRBV6-2 or TRBV6-3 and TRBJ2-2, with a weak D call TRBD1 (6 bases). The V gene lost 7 bases and the J gene lost 1 base, with 16 bases spanning the gap. Germline loops: CDR1 MNHEY, CDR2 SVGEGT. This CDR3 has 16 residues. In nucleotides, the CDR3 is TGTGCCAGCATGCTAGGGCAGGGGCGGAACACCGGGGAGCTGTTTTTT. Translation gives CASMLGQGRNTGELFF.

This rearrangement joins TRBV20-1 to TRBJ2-7, with no clear D. Trimming pared 4 bases from V and 0 bases from J, leaving 13 bases between. This CDR3 has 14 amino acids. The germline CDR1 and CDR2 sequences are DFQATT and SNEGSKA (reference sequence). CDR3 in DNA: TGCAGTGCTAAAGGGCCACTGAGCTCCTACGAGCAGTACGTC. Protein: CSAKGPLSSYEQYV.

This clonotype was picked up a small number of times. The V call is TRBV6-4, the J call TRBJ2-3; 8 positions match TRBD1. From germline, CDR1 is MRHNA and CDR2 SNTAGT. The ends lost 4 bases at V and 5 bases at J; junction bases unmatched: 8. This CDR3 comprises 15 residues. This CDR3 reads CASSGAGGGGDTQYF. In nucleotides, the CDR3 is TGTGCCAGCAGTGGGGCAGGGGGCGGCGGAGATACGCAGTATTTT.

This clonotype was observed many times. The rearrangement joins TRBV7-2 to TRBJ2-1; D gene ambiguous. Looked up from germline, CDR1 is SGHTA and CDR2 is FQGNSA. Trimming took 5 bases from V and 0 from J, leaving 20 bases between them. CDR3 length equals 18 residues. CDR3 coding DNA: TGTGCCAGCAGCACAAGCTGGACGGACCTCAGCTCCTACAATGAGCAGTTCTTC. It translates to CASSTSWTDLSSYNEQFF. Full variable domain (outside the CDR3, taken from reference TRBV7-2 and TRBJ2-1): GAGVSQSPSNKVTEKGKDVELRCDPISGHTALYWYRQSLGQGLEFLIYFQGNSAPDKSGLPSDRFSAERTGGSVSTLTIQRTQQEDSAVYLCASSTSWTDLSSYNEQFFGPGTRLTVL.

This clonotype was seen more than once but under ten times. The V gene is TRBV7-2, the J gene TRBJ2-5; 9 nucleotides agree with TRBD2. Germline V CDR1 and CDR2: SGHTA, FQGNSA. The CDR3 length is 16 residues. V shed 2 bases, J shed 5 bases, and the junction held 9 bases outside the gene matches. In DNA, the CDR3 is TGTGCCAGCAGCTTACTGGCTAGCGGGGCACGGGAGACCCAGTACTTC. It codes for CASSLLASGARETQYF.

The chain joins TRBV7-8 to TRBJ2-1, with TRBD2 as a possible D gene (6 bases). V shed 2 bases and J shed 0 bases, with 11 bases lying between them. CDR3 length: 16 residues. Per the germline V gene, CDR1 is SGHVS and CDR2 is FQNEAQ. The CDR3 protein is CASSLFRRVSYNEQFF. The CDR3 coding sequence is TGTGCCAGCAGCTTATTCAGGAGGGTCTCCTACAATGAGCAGTTCTTC.

The genes are TRBV6-5 and TRBJ1-1; tentative D call: TRBD1 (6 bases). Trimming shortened V by 5 bases and J by 5 bases, and 12 bases separated the two germline ends. This CDR3 region has 13 residues. Germline lookup yields CDR1 MNHEY and CDR2 SVGAGI. CDR3 nucleotides: TGTGCCAGCAGTATCCTCAGGGGTACTGAAGCTTTCTTT. Amino acid sequence: CASSILRGTEAFF.

Many counts were recorded for this clonotype. CDR3 nucleotide sequence: TGTGCCAGCAGCCAAGATCGGGGGGCTGGAAACACCATATATTTT. Its translation: CASSQDRGAGNTIYF. The rearrangement joins TRBV4-2 to TRBJ1-3; possible D gene TRBD1, 5 bases. The V end was cut by 0 bases, the J end by 2 bases, with 8 bases between. The V gene's germline CDR1 is LGHNA and CDR2 YNFKEQ. This CDR3 spans 15 amino acids.

This clonotype has more than one count but fewer than ten. The chain is built from TRBV6-2 or TRBV6-3 and TRBJ2-5; 9 nucleotides line up with TRBD1. Germline CDR1 reads MNHEY; CDR2 reads SVGEGT. J was trimmed by 14 bases and V by 6 bases; bases with no gene match: 7. This CDR3 has 11 amino acids. CDR3 sequence reads: CASSLRGQGYF. CDR3 nucleotides: TGTGCCAGCAGCCTCCGGGGACAGGGATACTTC.

This clonotype was counted many times. The V gene is TRBV5-1, the J gene TRBJ1-1; 7 bases map to TRBD1. V trimming: 0 bases; J trimming: 1 base; junction bases outside the gene matches: 12. The CDR3 consists of 18 residues. CDR1 and CDR2 (germline): SGHRS, YFSETQ. CDR3 residues: CASSLASFGAGGNTEAFF. The CDR3 region has the DNA TGCGCCAGCAGCTTGGCCTCTTTCGGGGCAGGGGGGAACACTGAAGCTTTCTTT.

The sample holds a few counts of this clonotype. The V call is TRBV7-2, the J call TRBJ2-7; 13 bases map to TRBD2. V was pared by 4 bases and J by 7 bases, with 7 bases of the junction left unmatched. Germline V lookup: CDR1 SGHTA, CDR2 FQGNSA. CDR3 size: 15 residues. The CDR3 DNA reads as TGTGCCAGCAGCTCTCCGGGACTAGCGGGGCGTGAGCAGTACTTC. Encoded protein: CASSSPGLAGREQYF.

In this sample, this clonotype turned up a few times. The V gene is TRBV5-8, the J gene TRBJ2-3, with D possibly matching TRBD1 (5 bases). V was pared by 4 bases and J by 4 bases, with 13 bases between. Germline V lookup: CDR1 SGHTS, CDR2 YDEGEE. The CDR3 length is 14 residues. The CDR3 loop reads CASSLREGPDTQYF. The CDR3 DNA reads TGTGCCAGCAGCCTCAGGGAAGGGCCAGATACGCAGTATTTT.

This clonotype was recorded at least ten times. V is TRBV4-2 and J is TRBJ2-2; 11 bases align to TRBD1. Germline CDR1 LGHNA, CDR2 YNFKEQ. The J segment lost 5 bases and the V segment lost 4 bases, leaving 3 bases of the junction unmatched. The CDR3 loop spans 15 amino acids. CDR3 amino acids: CASSRTGGTTGELFF. CDR3 nucleotides: TGTGCCAGCAGCCGGACAGGGGGCACTACCGGGGAGCTGTTTTTT.

The chain recombines TRBV12-3 or TRBV12-4 with TRBJ2-5; tentative D call: TRBD2 (5 bases). V dropped 5 bases and J dropped 1 base, with 8 bases sitting between them. This CDR3 has 13 residues. The DNA for the CDR3 is TGTGCCAGCAGTACGGGGATCCAAGAGACCCAGTACTTC. Translated: CASSTGIQETQYF.

This clonotype was counted between two and nine times. This CDR3 reads CASSRGLAGLQETQYF. The DNA of the CDR3 is TGCGCCAGCAGCCGCGGGCTAGCGGGCCTCCAAGAGACCCAGTACTTC. The V call is TRBV5-1, the J call TRBJ2-5; the match to TRBD2 covers 8 bases. In germline, CDR1 is SGHRS, CDR2 YFSETQ. The CDR3 has 16 residues. After removal of 4 bases from V and 1 base from J, the junction contained 9 bases not matched to a gene.

The V and J genes are TRBV12-3 or TRBV12-4 and TRBJ2-3; TRBD2 is a possible D gene (5 bases). CDR3 length equals 17 residues. Trimming removed 2 bases from V and 1 base from J, with 16 bases in between. The CDR3 protein is CASSLIPWEPGTDTQYF. DNA for the CDR3: TGTGCCAGCAGTTTAATCCCGTGGGAGCCAGGCACAGATACGCAGTATTTT.

V and J are TRBV4-1 and TRBJ1-1; possibly TRBD1 for D (5 bases). There are 15 residues in the CDR3. Per the germline V gene, CDR1 is MGHRA and CDR2 is YSYEKL. V dropped 0 bases and J dropped 3 bases, with 11 bases sitting between them. The CDR3, as DNA: TGCGCCAGCAGCCAAGATCAAGGGGTAGACACTGAAGCTTTCTTT. Residues: CASSQDQGVDTEAFF.

This clonotype was observed at least ten times. The V and J genes are TRBV4-1 and TRBJ2-7; weak D call: TRBD2 (6 bases). Trimming left V 0 bases short and J 0 bases short, with 9 bases between. Germline V gene data show CDR1 as MGHRA and CDR2 as YSYEKL. The CDR3 length is 15 residues. DNA of the CDR3: TGCGCCAGCAGCCAAGAATACGGGAGCTCCTACGAGCAGTACGTC. Translation: CASSQEYGSSYEQYV.

This clonotype was detected a few times. The chain has TRBV9 and TRBJ1-4; TRBD1 matches at 9 bases. This CDR3 has 15 amino acids. Germline CDR1 reads SGDLS; CDR2 reads YYNGEE. V lost 3 bases and J lost 6; bases outside the gene matches: 6. The CDR3 protein is CASSEGQGNYEKLFF. In DNA, the CDR3 is TGTGCCAGCAGCGAGGGACAGGGAAATTATGAAAAACTGTTTTTT.